The 28 T cell receptor beta chains below all came from one sample that was sequenced in a study of T cells after yellow fever vaccination. TCRdb reprocessed the 5' RACE reads with MiXCR, giving one entry per CDR3 protein. Of about 220,000 distinct CDR3 sequences listed, approximately 6.7% are singletons. This specimen was CD4+ T cells sorted from PBMCs, taken on the day of the yellow fever booster vaccination. All receptors derive from a man aged 30-40 years who received the YFV17D yellow fever vaccine.

A note on this clonotype: With a much larger clone just one base away, this may be a read error. V gene TRBV4-3 combines with J gene TRBJ2-5, with 9 bases matching TRBD2. Germline V gene lookup returns CDR1 LGHNA and CDR2 YSLEER. The ends lost 4 bases at V and 2 bases at J; junction bases unmatched: 8. The CDR3 contains 16 residues. In nucleotides, the CDR3 is TGCGCCAGCAGCCCCGGCGCTACTAGCGGGCAAGAGACCCAGTACTTC. It yields the protein CASSPGATSGQETQYF.

This clonotype appeared a few times. The genes are TRBV30 and TRBJ1-3; D unresolved. CDR3 length: 13 residues. The germline V gene has CDR1 GTSNPN and CDR2 SVGIG (reference sequence). Trimming removed 8 bases at V and 0 bases at J, with 11 bases between. CDR3 bases: TGTGCCGAACGAGGGCCCTCTGGAAACACCATATATTTT. This codes for CAERGPSGNTIYF. The full variable domain, with the rest looked up from reference TRBV30 and TRBJ1-3, is SQTIHQWPATLVQPVGSPLSLECTVEGTSNPNLYWYRQAAGRGLQLLFYSVGIGQISSEVPQNLSASRPQDRQFILSSKKLLLSDSGFYLCAERGPSGNTIYFGEGSWLTVV.

The chain couples TRBV20-1 to TRBJ2-2; D gene unclear. This CDR3 is built from 11 residues. V lost 3 bases and J lost 3, with 2 bases in between. The V gene's germline CDR1 is DFQATT and CDR2 SNEGSKA (reference sequence). CDR3 nucleotide sequence: TGCAGTGCTAGCGACACCGGGGAGCTGTTTTTT. Protein: CSASDTGELFF.

Notes on this clonotype: A much larger clonotype is one base distant, so this may be a read error. The chain has TRBV14 and TRBJ2-2; D is uncertain. The germline V gene encodes CDR1 SGHDN and CDR2 FVKESK. The CDR3 loop spans 12 amino acids. The CDR3 spells CAISRNGRELFF. CDR3 DNA sequence: TGTGCCATCAGCCGGAACGGCCGGGAGCTGTTTTTT. Using reference TRBV14 and TRBJ2-2 for the parts outside the CDR3, the full variable domain is EAGVTQFPSHSVIEKGQTVTLRCDPISGHDNLYWYRRVMGKEIKFLLHFVKESKQDESGMPNNRFLAERTGGTYSTLKVQPAELEDSGVYFCAISRNGRELFFGEGSRLTVL.

This clonotype was seen a handful of times. The chain carries TRBV10-3 and TRBJ2-1; possible D gene TRBD2, 6 bases. Germline lookup yields CDR1 ENHRY and CDR2 SYGVKD. The CDR3 extends over 16 amino acids. The V end lost 0 bases, the J end lost 9 bases, and 18 bases lay between the germline ends. The CDR3 region is CAISESSGGPGVEQFF. The CDR3 DNA reads as TGTGCCATCAGTGAGTCTAGCGGCGGGCCGGGGGTTGAGCAGTTCTTC.

About this clonotype: One end of the junction fails to match germline, which may point to a read error. The chain joins TRBV5-8 to TRBJ2-7; 8 bases are a match to TRBD1. The CDR3 spans 13 residues. Germline-derived CDR1 and CDR2 are SGHTS and YDEGEE. CDR3 sequence: CAISLGQGYEQYF. The DNA of the CDR3 is TGTGCCATCAGCCTCGGACAGGGCTACGAGCAGTACTTC.

This chain links TRBV11-3 with TRBJ2-2; D remains unclear. This CDR3 is built from 16 residues. V was clipped by 0 bases and J by 7 bases, with 15 bases between them. Germline V gives CDR1 SGHNT, CDR2 YENEEA. The CDR3 sequence: CASSLEYGPAGGELFF. The CDR3 DNA reads as TGTGCCAGCAGCTTAGAGTATGGGCCAGCTGGCGGGGAGCTGTTTTTT.

There are many counts of this clonotype. The chain combines TRBV5-1 with TRBJ2-3; 8 bases align to TRBD2. This CDR3 is built from 14 residues. The V gene's germline CDR1 is SGHRS and CDR2 YFSETQ. V gave up 3 bases and J gave up 6 bases; unmatched junction bases: 6. The CDR3 reads CASSSSGSMDTQYF. CDR3 nucleotides: TGCGCCAGCAGCTCAAGCGGGAGTATGGATACGCAGTATTTT.

This clonotype was seen ten or more times. The V and J genes are TRBV19 and TRBJ1-2; no definite D call. The CDR3 contains 13 residues. V gave up 2 bases and J gave up 6 bases, with 10 bases separating them. Germline V gene data show CDR1 as LNHDA and CDR2 as SQIVND (reference sequence). CDR3 protein: CASSIPTEDGYTF. CDR3 DNA: TGTGCCAGTAGTATACCTACCGAGGATGGCTACACCTTC.

The CDR3 nucleotides read TGTGCCAGCAGTATTGGTCGAGCACAGGGTTTTTGGCAGTTCTTC. Its translation is CASSIGRAQGFWQFF. V and J are TRBV12-3 or TRBV12-4 and TRBJ2-1; maybe TRBD1 (6 bases). The CDR3 has 15 amino acids. The V end lost 5 bases, the J end lost 12 bases, and 23 bases lay between the germline ends.

The genes are TRBV20-1 and TRBJ2-2, with 10 bases fitting TRBD2. Germline lookup yields CDR1 DFQATT and CDR2 SNEGSKA (reference sequence). The CDR3 totals 14 residues. V shed 2 bases and J 4 bases; nucleotides not matched to a gene: 1. CDR3 residues: CSARLAGATGELFF. Here the CDR3 DNA reads TGCAGTGCTAGACTAGCGGGAGCCACCGGGGAGCTGTTTTTT.

The rearrangement links TRBV28 to TRBJ2-7; possible D gene TRBD1, 5 bases. The CDR3 has 13 residues. The ends were cut back, 6 bases at V and 6 bases at J, with 15 bases in the middle. Germline CDR1 MDHEN, CDR2 SYDVKM. CDR3 region: CASSPARRGEQYF. CDR3 in DNA: TGTGCCAGCAGCCCGGCCAGAAGGGGCGAGCAGTACTTC. The whole variable domain, filled in from reference TRBV28 and TRBJ2-7, reads DVKVTQSSRYLVKRTGEKVFLECVQDMDHENMFWYRQDPGLGLRLIYFSYDVKMKEKGDIPEGYSVSREKKERFSLILESASTNQTSMYLCASSPARRGEQYFGPGTRLTVT.

V and J are TRBV7-2 and TRBJ2-3; D is unresolved. This CDR3 has 15 amino acids. Trimming took off 1 base at V and 0 bases at J, with 8 bases between the two ends. From germline, CDR1 is SGHTA and CDR2 FQGNSA. CDR3 sequence reads: CASSLVYQSTDTQYF. The CDR3 DNA sequence: TGTGCCAGCAGCTTAGTTTATCAAAGCACAGATACGCAGTATTTT.

Only a few counts were recorded for this clonotype. The V call is TRBV7-3, the J call TRBJ1-2; D may be TRBD1 (6 bases). The CDR3 consists of 18 residues. Germline V gene lookup returns CDR1 SGHTA and CDR2 FQGTGA. V was cut by 1 base and J by 5 bases, with 23 bases left in between. CDR3 sequence (DNA): TGTGCCAGCAGCTTAATAGTCTTTGGGCCATCGGGGGCTTATGGCTACACCTTC. The encoded protein is CASSLIVFGPSGAYGYTF.

This clonotype was seen more than once but under ten times. V and J are TRBV9 and TRBJ2-3; tentative D call: TRBD2 (6 bases). The germline gives CDR1 SGDLS, CDR2 YYNGEE. Trimming cost V 3 bases and J 1 base, with 12 bases left between them. The CDR3 contains 15 residues. The CDR3 DNA reads TGTGCCAGCAGCGCATTAGCGGATGGCACAGATACGCAGTATTTT. Translation gives CASSALADGTDTQYF.

The table lists this clonotype with many counts. V gene TRBV20-1 combines with J gene TRBJ2-7; D uncertain. Per the germline V gene, CDR1 is DFQATT and CDR2 is SNEGSKA (reference sequence). V lost 2 bases to trimming and J lost 2 bases, with 10 bases between them. This CDR3 contains 13 residues. CDR3 loop: CSARPGSTYEQYF. CDR3 sequence (DNA): TGCAGTGCTAGACCCGGCAGCACCTACGAGCAGTACTTC.

The sample holds a few counts of this clonotype. The V call is TRBV5-4, the J call TRBJ2-5; D possibly corresponds to TRBD1 (5 bases). The CDR3 covers 14 residues. V was trimmed by 4 bases and J by 0 bases, leaving 10 bases between them. Germline CDR1 SGHNT, CDR2 YYREEE (reference sequence). The CDR3 loop reads CASSNRQYQETQYF. CDR3 coding DNA: TGTGCCAGCAGCAATCGACAGTACCAAGAGACCCAGTACTTC.

The sample holds many counts of this clonotype. V is TRBV29-1 and J is TRBJ2-5; D is perhaps TRBD2 (6 bases). Germline V gene data show CDR1 as SQVTM and CDR2 as ANQGSEA. V lost 2 bases and J lost 7, with 11 bases in between. This CDR3 has 12 residues. The CDR3: CSVEPGVGTQYF. The CDR3 DNA reads as TGCAGCGTTGAACCGGGAGTGGGGACCCAGTACTTC.

At least ten counts were recorded for this clonotype. This chain connects TRBV29-1 to TRBJ2-7; D is perhaps TRBD1 (5 bases). This CDR3 has 14 amino acids. Trimming shortened V by 4 bases and J by 0 bases, and 13 bases separated the two germline ends. The germline CDR1 and CDR2 sequences are SQVTM and ANQGSEA. CDR3: CSVVQGTHSYEQYF. In DNA form, the CDR3 reads TGCAGCGTTGTTCAGGGAACCCACTCCTACGAGCAGTACTTC.

This clonotype has a count of ten or more. The chain carries TRBV4-3 and TRBJ2-7; the D gene is possibly TRBD1 (6 bases). The CDR3 is 14 residues long. The germline CDR1 and CDR2 sequences are LGHNA and YSLEER. The germline V and J ends were trimmed by 0 bases and 3 bases, with 9 bases remaining between them. The CDR3 here is CASSQEDSRYEQYF. The CDR3 DNA reads as TGCGCCAGCAGCCAAGAGGACAGCCGCTACGAGCAGTACTTC.

At least ten counts were recorded for this clonotype. The chain employs TRBV20-1 and TRBJ2-2, with a possible D match to TRBD2 (7 bases). Per germline, CDR1 DFQATT and CDR2 SNEGSKA (reference sequence). The V gene lost 5 bases and the J gene lost 6 bases, with 19 bases spanning the gap. CDR3 size: 15 residues. The CDR3 spells CSAGERDKRAGELFF. The CDR3 nucleotides are TGCAGTGCTGGGGAGCGGGACAAGCGGGCCGGGGAGCTGTTTTTT.

In this sample, this clonotype turned up a few times. The V and J genes are TRBV20-1 and TRBJ2-1, with 14 positions matching TRBD2. Trimming took 5 bases from V and 8 from J; bases not matched to a gene: 8. The CDR3 length is 15 residues. Germline V lookup: CDR1 DFQATT, CDR2 SNEGSKA (reference sequence). The CDR3, as DNA: TGCAGTGCTGAAAATCCGGGACTAGCGGGAGATGAGCAGTTCTTC. It is translated as CSAENPGLAGDEQFF.

This clonotype was counted at least ten times. This sequence joins TRBV7-6 and TRBJ2-1; D might be TRBD2 (5 bases). The V end lost 2 bases, the J end lost 12 bases, and 11 bases lay between the germline ends. The CDR3 extends over 12 amino acids. Germline V gives CDR1 SGHVS, CDR2 FNYEAQ. The chain's CDR3 is CASSLFEGLQFF. CDR3 in DNA: TGTGCCAGCAGCTTATTCGAGGGTTTGCAGTTCTTC.

This clonotype was detected a few times. This chain links TRBV7-6 with TRBJ2-1; TRBD2 matches at 14 bases. From germline, CDR1 is SGHVS and CDR2 FNYEAQ. The V and J ends lost 4 bases and 6 bases, in that order; junction bases with no gene match: 2. The length of the CDR3 is 15 residues. The CDR3 region has the DNA TGTGCCAGCAGCTATGGACTAGCGGGAGGCAATGAGCAGTTCTTC. As protein: CASSYGLAGGNEQFF.

This clonotype was seen a few times. The V call is TRBV7-3, the J call TRBJ2-2; D gene ambiguous. Germline V CDR1 and CDR2: SGHTA, FQGTGA. The length of the CDR3 is 13 residues. V was trimmed by 2 bases and J by 6 bases, leaving 7 bases between them. Here the CDR3 reads CASSLEKAGELFF. As DNA, the CDR3 is TGTGCCAGCAGCTTAGAAAAGGCCGGGGAGCTGTTTTTT.

At least ten counts were recorded for this clonotype. This chain connects TRBV4-2 to TRBJ1-1, with D perhaps matching TRBD1 (6 bases). From germline, CDR1 is LGHNA and CDR2 YNFKEQ. The CDR3 has 22 amino acids. Trimming removed 4 bases from V and 0 bases from J, with 33 bases in between. The CDR3 loop is CASSRSRGGRFFRSFVNTEAFF. For the CDR3, the DNA is TGTGCCAGCAGCCGCTCTAGGGGGGGGAGATTTTTTCGAAGTTTCGTGAACACTGAAGCTTTCTTT.

This clonotype appeared a few times. This rearrangement joins TRBV20-1 to TRBJ2-3, with TRBD2 matching over 9 bases. The V and J ends lost 8 bases and 5 bases, in that order; junction bases with no gene match: 8. Germline loops: CDR1 DFQATT, CDR2 SNEGSKA (reference sequence). The CDR3 is made up of 13 amino acids. The CDR3 spells CSISGSRGDTQYF. The CDR3 DNA follows: TGCAGTATTAGCGGGAGTCGTGGAGATACGCAGTATTTT.

This clonotype was seen more than once but under ten times. The chain has TRBV27 and TRBJ1-4, with D maybe TRBD1 (5 bases). The CDR3 extends over 15 amino acids. V lost 8 bases and J lost 7, with 20 bases in between. Germline V CDR1 and CDR2: MNHEY, SMNVEV (reference sequence). CDR3 nucleotide sequence: TGTGCCAGCTCCCCGCCGCCAGGGTCAGGTGAAAAACTGTTTTTT. Protein product: CASSPPPGSGEKLFF.